These 24 T cell receptor beta chains came from one sample sequenced in a study of blood T cell repertoires in COVID-19. Method: immunoSEQ multiplex PCR; TCRdb's copy keeps in-frame clones and lacks some. The table has under 85,000 clones, roughly four fifths seen once; the top ten hold 21%. Source material: peripheral blood. The receptors shown here come from a human donor in a cohort sampled during active COVID-19.

Notes on this clone: Other DNA sequences of this sample code for an identical CDR3. V usage is TRBV24-1 and J usage is TRBJ2-1; TRBD1 matches 9 bases. Trimming at V came to 3 bases and at J to 6 bases, leaving 5 bases not matched to a gene. CDR3 length: 15 residues. Germline V gene sequence: CDR1 KGHDR, CDR2 SFDVKD. The DNA for the CDR3 is TGTGCCACCAGTGATCCCGGGACAGGGCGCAATGAGCAGTTCTTC. Protein product: CATSDPGTGRNEQFF.

The chain employs TRBV14 and TRBJ1-6; TRBD1 matches 9 bases. Germline CDR1 and CDR2: SGHDN and FVKESK. Trimming removed 3 bases from V and 11 bases from J; junction bases left unmatched: 5. The CDR3 covers 14 residues. CDR3 sequence: CASSQGQGVPPLHF. The DNA for the CDR3 is TGTGCCAGCAGCCAGGGACAGGGTGTACCACCCCTCCACTTT.

The chain employs TRBV7-5 and TRBJ2-3; the table gives TRBD2 as D, unverified against the DNA. TRBV7-5 is labeled a pseudogene. The CDR3 sequence is 18 residues long. Here the CDR3 reads CARSLVCKTGSSTDTQYF. CDR3 sequence (DNA): TGTGCCAGAAGCTTAGTATGTAAGACTGGCTCTAGCACAGATACGCAGTATTTT.

The chain is built from TRBV6-6 and TRBJ1-2, with D uncertain. Deletions cut 2 bases from V and 4 bases from J, with 14 bases between. Germline V gene lookup returns CDR1 MNHNY and CDR2 SVGAGI (reference sequence). The CDR3 contains 15 residues. The CDR3 is CASSYGAGDIYGYTF. Here the CDR3 DNA reads TGTGCCAGCAGTTACGGCGCCGGCGACATCTATGGCTACACCTTC.

Points on this clone: This sample also contains other DNA sequences that code for the same CDR3. The chain combines TRBV7-9 with TRBJ2-2; TRBD2 agrees at 10 bases. V lost 5 bases to trimming and J lost 4 bases; unmatched junction nucleotides: 4. This CDR3 region has 15 residues. The germline CDR1 and CDR2 sequences are SEHNR and FQNEAQ (reference sequence). The CDR3 nucleotides read TGTGCCAGCAGCCTGAGCGGGGGGGCCACCGGGGAGCTGTTTTTT. Its translation: CASSLSGGATGELFF. Drawing the rest from reference TRBV7-9 and TRBJ2-2, the complete variable domain is DTGVSQNPRHKITKRGQNVTFRCDPISEHNRLYWYRQTLGQGPEFLTYFQNEAQLEKSRLLSDRFSAERPKGSFSTLEIQRTEQGDSAMYLCASSLSGGATGELFFGEGSRLTVL.

This sequence joins TRBV3-1 (or the pseudogene TRBV3-2) and TRBJ1-4, with no clear D. CDR1 LGHDT and CDR2 YNNKEL come from the germline V gene (reference sequence). The CDR3 is 16 residues long. V was clipped by 0 bases and J by 3 bases, with 11 bases between them. The CDR3: CASSQDGRWSNEKLFF. The CDR3 DNA follows: TGTGCCAGCAGCCAAGATGGTCGGTGGTCTAATGAAAAACTGTTTTTT.

The chain employs TRBV5-1 and TRBJ1-1; D unclear. The CDR3 sequence is 13 residues long. Germline lookup yields CDR1 SGHRS and CDR2 YFSETQ. Trimming removed 6 bases from V and 1 base from J, with 10 bases in between. The CDR3 sequence is CASTWAQNTEAFF. The CDR3 DNA follows: TGCGCCAGCACCTGGGCACAGAACACTGAAGCTTTCTTT.

The CDR3 DNA sequence: TGTGCCAGCAGCTTAGACGGGACTAGCGGGGGGGCTAGCACAGATACGCAGTATTTT. Protein sequence: CASSLDGTSGGASTDTQYF. The V call is TRBV7-6, the J call TRBJ2-3; 16 bases are a match to TRBD2. In germline, CDR1 is SGHVS, CDR2 FNYEAQ. This CDR3 is 19 amino acids long. V shed 1 base and J 0 bases; nucleotides not matched to a gene: 4.

The chain uses TRBV7-9 and TRBJ1-2, with a tentative D call TRBD1 (6 bases). This CDR3 is built from 16 residues. Germline CDR1 is SEHNR and CDR2 is FQNEAQ (reference sequence). Trimming stripped 6 bases from V and 6 bases from J, with 23 bases between. DNA of the CDR3: TGTGCCAGCAGGGATCTTCGCAGACAGGCCCGTGATGGCTACACCTTC. Its translation is CASRDLRRQARDGYTF.

CDR3 DNA sequence: TGTGCCAGCAGCTTGCAACACAGGGGGAATTCACCCCTCCACTTT. It yields the protein CASSLQHRGNSPLHF. V is TRBV5-6 and J is TRBJ1-6, with 8 bases that match TRBD1. V was clipped by 1 base and J by 7 bases; unmatched bases: 4. Germline-derived CDR1 and CDR2 are SGHDT and YYEEEE. This CDR3 is built from 15 residues.

The J gene is TRBJ1-1, the V gene TRBV5-1; D is possibly TRBD1 (6 bases). Germline CDR1 and CDR2: SGHRS and YFSETQ. Trimming shortened V by 7 bases and J by 0 bases, and 13 bases separated the two germline ends. This CDR3 is 14 amino acids long. The CDR3 region has the DNA TGCGCCAGCTTGCGGGGGGACATGAACACTGAAGCTTTCTTT. Translating gives CASLRGDMNTEAFF.

This clone was counted only a few times. The chain has TRBV6-6 and TRBJ2-1; possible D gene TRBD1, 6 bases. Germline-derived CDR1 and CDR2 are MNHNY and SVGAGI (reference sequence). V lost 6 bases and J 9 bases, leaving 12 bases between the germline ends. This CDR3 is 12 amino acids long. The CDR3 loop is CASRGAYAEQFF. DNA of the CDR3: TGTGCCAGCAGGGGGGCCTACGCTGAGCAGTTCTTC.

The chain combines TRBV3-1 (or the pseudogene TRBV3-2) with TRBJ2-7; TRBD2 is a possible D gene (6 bases). The CDR3 consists of 12 residues. V gave up 1 base and J gave up 6 bases, with 7 bases separating them. Germline V gene sequence: CDR1 LGHDT, CDR2 YNNKEL (reference sequence). CDR3 sequence: CASSQGRAEQYF. CDR3 sequence (DNA): TGTGCCAGCAGCCAAGGGAGGGCCGAGCAGTACTTC.

The chain is built from TRBV29-1 and TRBJ1-1; 9 bases agree with TRBD1. Losses at the gene ends were 7 bases for V and 5 bases for J; bases not matched to a gene: 8. The CDR3 contains 13 residues. CDR1 is SQVTM and CDR2 is ANQGSEA in the germline V gene. Written as DNA, the CDR3 is TGCAGCGGATCACAGGGGGCTGGGACTGAAGCTTTCTTT. Amino acid sequence: CSGSQGAGTEAFF.

This rearrangement joins TRBV11-1 to TRBJ2-7; 7 nucleotides agree with TRBD1. Germline-derived CDR1 and CDR2 are SGHAT and FQDESV (reference sequence). With V trimmed by 5 bases and J by 3 bases, 4 bases remained unmatched. This CDR3 has 13 residues. CDR3 DNA sequence: TGTGCCAGCAGCCGGGACAGAAACTACGAGCAGTACTTC. Its protein product is CASSRDRNYEQYF.

This clone was found once. This chain joins TRBV7-9 and TRBJ2-1; perhaps TRBD2 as D (7 bases). The CDR3 length is 17 residues. Trimming cost V 1 base and J 8 bases, with 21 bases left between them. Germline V gene data show CDR1 as SEHNR and CDR2 as FQNEAQ (reference sequence). CDR3 region: CASSLDGGQTVFYEQFF. In nucleotides, the CDR3 is TGTGCCAGCAGCTTAGACGGGGGGCAGACCGTTTTTTATGAGCAGTTCTTC.

The V and J genes are TRBV4-1 and TRBJ1-4; the match to TRBD1 covers 9 bases. Unmatched junction bases numbered 4, after V lost 0 bases and J lost 8 bases. CDR3 length: 15 amino acids. Germline assignment: CDR1 MGHRA and CDR2 YSYEKL. CDR3 region: CASSQDRTGEEKLFF. The CDR3 DNA reads as TGCGCCAGCAGCCAAGATAGGACAGGGGAAGAAAAACTGTTTTTT.

The chain combines TRBV30 with TRBJ2-5; D may be TRBD1 (6 bases). V lost 1 base, J lost 7 bases, and 10 bases lay in between. This CDR3 has 12 amino acids. Per germline, CDR1 GTSNPN and CDR2 SVGIG (reference sequence). CDR3 in amino acids: CAWSGGPLTQYF. The CDR3 coding sequence is TGTGCCTGGAGTGGGGGGCCGTTGACCCAGTACTTC.

The genes are TRBV9 and TRBJ2-1; D call uncertain. This CDR3 region has 15 residues. The germline V and J ends were trimmed by 3 bases and 0 bases, with 10 bases remaining between them. CDR1 is SGDLS, CDR2 YYNGEE, per germline. The CDR3 sequence: CASSARQSSYNEQFF. CDR3 DNA: TGTGCCAGCAGCGCTAGGCAAAGCTCCTACAATGAGCAGTTCTTC.

The rearrangement links TRBV5-1 to TRBJ2-5; perhaps TRBD2 as D (5 bases). The V end was cut by 4 bases, the J end by 2 bases, with 9 bases between. The CDR3 has 13 residues. CDR1 and CDR2 (germline): SGHRS, YFSETQ. The CDR3 spells CASSPWEQETQYF. In nucleotides, the CDR3 is TGCGCCAGCAGCCCCTGGGAGCAAGAGACCCAGTACTTC.

The gene calls are TRBV7-2 and TRBJ2-2; TRBD2 aligns across 8 bases. The CDR3 is 16 amino acids. V lost 6 bases, J lost 1 base, and 7 bases stayed unmatched. Germline CDR1 SGHTA, CDR2 FQGNSA. Written as DNA, the CDR3 is TGTGCCAGCAGGCCGGGGGGGGTAAAGAACACCGGGGAGCTGTTTTTT. It is translated as CASRPGGVKNTGELFF.

The chain employs TRBV5-1 and TRBJ2-5; a weak D match, TRBD1 (6 bases). The V and J ends lost 5 bases and 0 bases respectively, with 8 bases between them. The CDR3 has 13 amino acids. In germline, CDR1 is SGHRS, CDR2 YFSETQ. The CDR3 nucleotides read TGCGCCAGCAGTGGGACACACCAAGAGACCCAGTACTTC. Its translation is CASSGTHQETQYF.

The chain is built from TRBV28 and TRBJ2-5, with 9 bases lining up with TRBD1. The germline V gene has CDR1 MDHEN and CDR2 SYDVKM. J lost 0 bases, V lost 4 bases, and 6 bases had no gene match. CDR3 length: 16 amino acids. CDR3 loop: CASSSPGTGYQETQYF. The CDR3 region has the DNA TGTGCCAGCAGTTCTCCCGGGACAGGGTACCAAGAGACCCAGTACTTC.

The CDR3 DNA follows: TGTGCCAGTAGCCTGTTTGGGACAGGGGGAGATACGCAGTATTTT. This codes for CASSLFGTGGDTQYF. This sequence joins TRBV19 and TRBJ2-3; 11 bases match TRBD1. The CDR3 length is 15 residues. V lost 6 bases, J lost 5 bases, and 7 bases stayed unmatched. The germline gives CDR1 LNHDA, CDR2 SQIVND (reference sequence).